This T cell receptor beta chain was identified during a study of immune evolution from preneoplasia to lung adenocarcinoma. Looked up from germline, CDR1 is MNHEY and CDR2 is SMNVEV (reference sequence). The CDR3 extends over 17 amino acids. Between the trimmed V and J ends, which lost 0 bases and 1 base, there was a span of 15 bases. Clones were sequenced by immunoSEQ multiplex PCR, and TCRdb holds only the in-frame ones, with some missing. This sample has some 10,000 clones, with 70% to 85% found just once. The sequenced sample was FFPE lung adenocarcinoma in situ tissue. This TCR derives from a person aged 55-79 years with lung adenocarcinoma. The J gene is TRBJ1-1, the V gene TRBV27; weak D call: TRBD1 (5 bases). CDR3 DNA sequence: TGTGCCAGCAGTTTATCGTCTTCAGGGCTCGGGAACACTGAAGCTTTCTTT. Translating gives CASSLSSSGLGNTEAFF.